The 2 T cell receptor beta chains listed next were all sequenced from one sample in a study of CXCR3-negative and CXCR3-positive naive CD8 T cells. Findings of the study overall: Higher TRB CDR3 hydrophobicity marked CXCR3-positive naive cells relative to CXCR3-negative naive cells.

All TRB cDNA libraries came from 5' RACE performed with UMI labels. Each CDR3 protein gets one entry in TCRdb, which reprocessed the 5' RACE reads and gives no DNA. Here the sample table reports 4,500 to 5,000 distinct CDR3 sequences. Their recognized antigens are unknown. The sequencing input was naive CXCR3+ CD8+ T cells from blood. Noted subset: CD45RO-CCR7+CD27+CD95- naive CD8+ T cells expressing CXCR3 (TNR3+). The receptor source for this set is a human donor in good health. Some clones in this sample may be carry-over from other donors' samples.

In terms of frequency, this clonotype is medium-sized (0.01 to 0.1%). The genes are TRBV19 and TRBJ1-1. CDR3 length equals 14 residues. CDR1 is LNHDA and CDR2 is SQIVND in the germline V gene (reference sequence). CDR3 loop: CASSEGRRNTEAFF.

This clonotype is called medium-sized based on its frequency. The gene calls are TRBV20-1 and TRBJ1-1; TCRdb calls TRBD1, which cannot be checked without DNA. The CDR3 is made up of 16 amino acids. CDR1 and CDR2 from the germline V gene are DFQATT and SNEGSKA (reference sequence). The CDR3 protein is CSARDLVSRGDTEAFF.